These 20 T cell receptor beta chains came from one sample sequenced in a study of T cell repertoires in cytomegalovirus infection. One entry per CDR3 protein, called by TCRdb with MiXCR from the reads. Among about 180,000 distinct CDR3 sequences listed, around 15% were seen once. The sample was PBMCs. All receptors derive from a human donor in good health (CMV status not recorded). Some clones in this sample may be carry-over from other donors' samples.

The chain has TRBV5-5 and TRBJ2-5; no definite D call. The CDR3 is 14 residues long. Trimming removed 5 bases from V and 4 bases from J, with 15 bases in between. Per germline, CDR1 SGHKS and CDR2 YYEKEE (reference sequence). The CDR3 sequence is CASRVRWQAETQYF. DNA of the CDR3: TGTGCCAGCAGGGTGAGGTGGCAGGCAGAGACCCAGTACTTC.

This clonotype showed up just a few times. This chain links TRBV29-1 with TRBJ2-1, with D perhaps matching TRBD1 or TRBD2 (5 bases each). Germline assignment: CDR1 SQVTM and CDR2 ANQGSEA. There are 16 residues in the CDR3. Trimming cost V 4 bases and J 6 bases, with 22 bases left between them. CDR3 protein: CSVGGHPKAGTNEQFF. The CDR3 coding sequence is TGCAGCGTTGGCGGCCACCCAAAGGCAGGGACCAATGAGCAGTTCTTC.

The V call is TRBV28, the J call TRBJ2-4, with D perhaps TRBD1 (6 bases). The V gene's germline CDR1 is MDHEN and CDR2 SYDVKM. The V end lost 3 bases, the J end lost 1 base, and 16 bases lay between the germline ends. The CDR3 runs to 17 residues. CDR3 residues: CASSFYRESGAKNIQYF. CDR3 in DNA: TGTGCCAGCAGTTTTTACAGGGAGTCGGGGGCCAAAAACATTCAGTACTTC.

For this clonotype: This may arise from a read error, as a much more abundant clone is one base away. Here the CDR3 DNA reads TGTGCCAGCACCTCGACCCTTTCTAACTATGGCTACACCTTC. This encodes CASTSTLSNYGYTF. V is TRBV7-2 and J is TRBJ1-2; D remains ambiguous. The germline V gene encodes CDR1 SGHTA and CDR2 FQGNSA. This CDR3 is 14 amino acids long. The ends were cut back, 7 bases at V and 0 bases at J, with 12 bases in the middle.

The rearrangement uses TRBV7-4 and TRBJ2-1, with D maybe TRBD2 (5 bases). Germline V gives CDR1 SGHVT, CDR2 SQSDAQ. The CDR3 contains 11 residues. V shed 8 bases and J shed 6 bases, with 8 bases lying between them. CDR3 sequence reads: CASGLANEQFF. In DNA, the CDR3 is TGTGCCAGCGGGCTAGCCAATGAGCAGTTCTTC.

The CDR3 here is CASSYSAGANTGELFF. The CDR3 DNA reads as TGTGCCAGCAGTTACTCAGCGGGGGCGAACACCGGGGAGCTGTTTTTT. The chain is built from TRBV6-6 and TRBJ2-2; the match to TRBD2 covers 8 bases. After removal of 0 bases from V and 0 bases from J, the junction contained 0 bases not matched to a gene. The CDR3 has 16 amino acids. Per the germline V gene, CDR1 is MNHNY and CDR2 is SVGAGI (reference sequence).

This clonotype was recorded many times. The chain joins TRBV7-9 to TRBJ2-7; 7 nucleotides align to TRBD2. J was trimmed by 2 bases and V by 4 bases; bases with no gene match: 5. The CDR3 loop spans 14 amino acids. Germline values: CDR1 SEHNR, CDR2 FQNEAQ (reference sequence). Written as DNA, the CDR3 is TGTGCCAGCAGCTGGGGGGACTACACCTACGAGCAGTACTTC. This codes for CASSWGDYTYEQYF.

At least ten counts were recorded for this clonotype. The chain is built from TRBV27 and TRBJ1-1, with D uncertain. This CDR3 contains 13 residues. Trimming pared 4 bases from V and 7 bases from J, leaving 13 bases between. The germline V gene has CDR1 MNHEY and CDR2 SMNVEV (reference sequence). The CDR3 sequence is CASSSWGGLEAFF. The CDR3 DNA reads TGTGCCAGCAGTTCCTGGGGTGGACTTGAAGCTTTCTTT.

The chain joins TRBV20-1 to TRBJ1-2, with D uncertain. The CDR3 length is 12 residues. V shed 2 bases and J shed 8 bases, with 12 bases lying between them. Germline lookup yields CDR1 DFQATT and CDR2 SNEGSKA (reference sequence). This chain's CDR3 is CSARWLNRGYTF. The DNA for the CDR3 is TGCAGTGCTAGATGGCTCAACCGGGGCTACACCTTC.

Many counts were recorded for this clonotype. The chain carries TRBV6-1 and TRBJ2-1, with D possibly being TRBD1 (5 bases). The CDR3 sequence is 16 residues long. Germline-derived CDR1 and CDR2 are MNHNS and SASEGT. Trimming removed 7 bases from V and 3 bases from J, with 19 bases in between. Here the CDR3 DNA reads TGTGCCAGCATCTCTCCCAGGGTCGGGCTCTACAATGAGCAGTTCTTC. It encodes CASISPRVGLYNEQFF.

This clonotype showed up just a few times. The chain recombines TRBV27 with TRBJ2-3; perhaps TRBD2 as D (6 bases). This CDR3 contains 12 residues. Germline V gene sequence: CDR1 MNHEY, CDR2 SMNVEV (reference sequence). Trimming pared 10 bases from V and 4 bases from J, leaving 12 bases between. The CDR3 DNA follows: TGTGCCACCGGTTGGGGGGCAGATACGCAGTATTTT. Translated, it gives CATGWGADTQYF.

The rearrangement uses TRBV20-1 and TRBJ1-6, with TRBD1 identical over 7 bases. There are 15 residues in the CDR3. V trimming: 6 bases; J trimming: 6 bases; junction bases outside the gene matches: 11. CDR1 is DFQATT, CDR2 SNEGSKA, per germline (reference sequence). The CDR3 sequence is CSALSRQGINSPLHF. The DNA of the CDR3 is TGCAGTGCCCTCTCCCGACAGGGAATTAATTCACCCCTCCACTTT.

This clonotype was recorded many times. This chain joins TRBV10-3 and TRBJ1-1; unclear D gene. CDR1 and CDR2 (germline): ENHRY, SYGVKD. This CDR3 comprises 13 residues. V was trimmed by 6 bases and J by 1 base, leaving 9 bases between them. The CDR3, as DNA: TGTGCCATCAGAGATTTTACGAACACTGAAGCTTTCTTT. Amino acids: CAIRDFTNTEAFF.

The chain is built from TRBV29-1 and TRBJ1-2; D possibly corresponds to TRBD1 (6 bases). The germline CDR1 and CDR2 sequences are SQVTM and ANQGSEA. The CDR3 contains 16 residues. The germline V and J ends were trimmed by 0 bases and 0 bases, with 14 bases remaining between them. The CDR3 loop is CSVEDRWGAANYGYTF. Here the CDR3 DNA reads TGCAGCGTTGAAGATAGATGGGGGGCGGCTAACTATGGCTACACCTTC.

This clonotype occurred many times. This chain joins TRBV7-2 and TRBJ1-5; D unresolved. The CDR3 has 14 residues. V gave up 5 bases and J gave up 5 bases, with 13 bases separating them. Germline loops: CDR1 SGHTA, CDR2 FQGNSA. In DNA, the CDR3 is TGTGCCAGCAGCGCCCGGACGGGAGATCAGCCCCAGCATTTT. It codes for CASSARTGDQPQHF.

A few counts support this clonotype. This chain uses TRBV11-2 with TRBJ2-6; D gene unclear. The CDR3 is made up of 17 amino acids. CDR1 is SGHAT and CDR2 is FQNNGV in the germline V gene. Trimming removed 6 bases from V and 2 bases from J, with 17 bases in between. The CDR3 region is CASRVYGQRPGANVLTF. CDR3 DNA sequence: TGTGCCAGCAGGGTCTACGGGCAAAGACCTGGGGCCAACGTCCTGACTTTC. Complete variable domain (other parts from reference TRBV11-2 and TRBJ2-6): EAGVAQSPRYKIIEKRQSVAFWCNPISGHATLYWYQQILGQGPKLLIQFQNNGVVDDSQLPKDRFSAERLKGVDSTLKIQPAKLEDSAVYLCASRVYGQRPGANVLTFGAGSRLTVL.

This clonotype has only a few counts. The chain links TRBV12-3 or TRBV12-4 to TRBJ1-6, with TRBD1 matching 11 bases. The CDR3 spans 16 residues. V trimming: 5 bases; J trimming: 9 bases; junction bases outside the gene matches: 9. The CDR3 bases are TGTGCCAGCAGTAACCACATGGACAGGGGGCTTTCACCCCTCCACTTT. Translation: CASSNHMDRGLSPLHF.

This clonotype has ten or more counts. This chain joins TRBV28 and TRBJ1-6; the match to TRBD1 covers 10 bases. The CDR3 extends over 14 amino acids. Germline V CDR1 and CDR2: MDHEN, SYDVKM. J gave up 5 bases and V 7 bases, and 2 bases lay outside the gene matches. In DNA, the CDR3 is TGTGCCAGCACGGACAGGGGGAATAATTCACCCCTCCACTTT. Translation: CASTDRGNNSPLHF.

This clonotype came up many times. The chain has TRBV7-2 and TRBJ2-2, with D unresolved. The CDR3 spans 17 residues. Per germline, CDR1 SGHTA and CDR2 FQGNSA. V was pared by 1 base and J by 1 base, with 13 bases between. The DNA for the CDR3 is TGTGCCAGCAGCTTAGTCGGACGCCCCTTGAACACCGGGGAGCTGTTTTTT. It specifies CASSLVGRPLNTGELFF. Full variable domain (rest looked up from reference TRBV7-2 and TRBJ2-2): GAGVSQSPSNKVTEKGKDVELRCDPISGHTALYWYRQSLGQGLEFLIYFQGNSAPDKSGLPSDRFSAERTGGSVSTLTIQRTQQEDSAVYLCASSLVGRPLNTGELFFGEGSRLTVL.

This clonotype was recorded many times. The CDR3 DNA follows: TGCGCCAGCAGCTCCCGCGGTTATGGCTACACCTTC. Encoded protein: CASSSRGYGYTF. The chain employs TRBV4-1 and TRBJ1-2; D is unclear. This CDR3 comprises 12 residues. V lost 5 bases, J lost 5 bases, and 9 bases lay in between. Germline loops: CDR1 MGHRA, CDR2 YSYEKL.